These 5 T cell receptor beta chains were all obtained from the same sample, sequenced in a study of shared clonotypes between healthy human individuals. Produced via immunoSEQ multiplex PCR; TCRdb's table is partial and in-frame only. The sample yields around 500,000 clones, about 78% seen once. The sequenced sample consisted of PBMCs. The source of these receptors is a woman in her thirties or forties in good health. Some clones in this sample may be carry-over from other donors' samples.

The chain couples TRBV7-6 to TRBJ2-1, with a weak D call TRBD2 (5 bases). The germline CDR1 and CDR2 sequences are SGHVS and FNYEAQ. V was cut by 2 bases and J by 0 bases, with 14 bases left in between. CDR3 length equals 17 residues. CDR3 region: CASSLRGSATSYNEQFF. The CDR3 nucleotides read TGTGCCAGCAGCTTACGCGGTAGCGCAACCTCCTACAATGAGCAGTTCTTC.

The gene calls are TRBV9 and TRBJ2-7, with 10 positions matching TRBD2. The germline V gene has CDR1 SGDLS and CDR2 YYNGEE. With V trimmed by 4 bases and J by 2 bases, 12 bases remained unmatched. The CDR3 consists of 17 residues. CDR3: CASSPRSSGSSPYEQYF. In DNA, the CDR3 is TGTGCCAGCAGCCCGAGATCTAGCGGGAGTAGTCCCTACGAGCAGTACTTC.

The chain combines TRBV29-1 with TRBJ2-3; D might be TRBD2 (5 bases). The CDR3 sequence is 12 residues long. Germline V CDR1 and CDR2: SQVTM, ANQGSEA. Trimming stripped 6 bases from V and 8 bases from J, with 15 bases between. CDR3 protein: CSVPTSLATQYF. The CDR3 DNA is TGCAGCGTGCCTACTAGTTTGGCTACGCAGTATTTT.

This clone was detected ten times or more. The rearrangement joins TRBV5-1 to TRBJ2-2; 9 bases agree with TRBD2. Germline CDR1 reads SGHRS; CDR2 reads YFSETQ. The CDR3 has 16 residues. The V segment lost 4 bases and the J segment 3 bases; nucleotides outside the gene matches: 7. CDR3 sequence (DNA): TGCGCCAGCAGCAAACGGACTAGCGAGTACACCGGGGAGCTGTTTTTT. Its translation: CASSKRTSEYTGELFF.

The chain combines TRBV4-3 with TRBJ2-7, with TRBD1 identical over 7 bases. Germline V CDR1 and CDR2: LGHNA, YSLEER. This CDR3 comprises 14 residues. Unmatched junction bases numbered 1, after V lost 0 bases and J lost 2 bases. CDR3 nucleotides: TGCGCCAGCAGCCAAGAAGGACAGGCCTACGAGCAGTACTTC. It yields the protein CASSQEGQAYEQYF.